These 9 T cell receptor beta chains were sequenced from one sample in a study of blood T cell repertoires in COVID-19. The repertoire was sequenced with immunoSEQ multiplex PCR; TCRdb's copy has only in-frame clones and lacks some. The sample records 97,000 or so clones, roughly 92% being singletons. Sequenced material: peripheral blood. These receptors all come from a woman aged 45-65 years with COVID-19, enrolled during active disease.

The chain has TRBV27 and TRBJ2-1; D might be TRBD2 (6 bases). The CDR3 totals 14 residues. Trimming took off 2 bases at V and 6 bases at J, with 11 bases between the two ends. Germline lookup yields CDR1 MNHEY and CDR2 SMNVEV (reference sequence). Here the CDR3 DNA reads TGTGCCAGCAGTTTAGAACGGAGGGGCAATGAGCAGTTCTTC. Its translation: CASSLERRGNEQFF.

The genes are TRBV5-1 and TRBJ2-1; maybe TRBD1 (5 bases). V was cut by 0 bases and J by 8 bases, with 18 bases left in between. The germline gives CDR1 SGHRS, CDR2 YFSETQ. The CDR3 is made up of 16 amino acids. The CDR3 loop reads CASSLAGWGFGDEQFF. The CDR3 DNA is TGCGCCAGCAGCTTGGCCGGGTGGGGCTTTGGGGATGAGCAGTTCTTC.

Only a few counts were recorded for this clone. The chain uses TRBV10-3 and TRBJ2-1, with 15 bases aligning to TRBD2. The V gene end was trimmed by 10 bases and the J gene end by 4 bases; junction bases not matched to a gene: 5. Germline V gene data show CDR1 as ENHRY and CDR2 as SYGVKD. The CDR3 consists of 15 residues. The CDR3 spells CATGTSGGKYNEQFF. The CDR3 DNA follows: TGTGCCACAGGGACTAGCGGGGGGAAGTACAATGAGCAGTTCTTC.

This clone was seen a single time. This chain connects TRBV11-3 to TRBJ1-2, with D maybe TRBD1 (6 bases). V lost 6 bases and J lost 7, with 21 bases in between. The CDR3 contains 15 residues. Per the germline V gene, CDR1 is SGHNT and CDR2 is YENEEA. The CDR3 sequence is CASSSGEGVRGGYTF. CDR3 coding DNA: TGTGCCAGCAGTTCGGGTGAGGGGGTCCGAGGTGGCTACACCTTC.

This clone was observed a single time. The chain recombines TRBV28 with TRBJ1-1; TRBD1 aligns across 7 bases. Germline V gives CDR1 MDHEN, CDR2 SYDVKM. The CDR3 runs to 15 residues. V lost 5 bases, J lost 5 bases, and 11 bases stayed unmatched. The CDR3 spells CASSQPPTGRTEAFF. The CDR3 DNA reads TGTGCCAGCAGTCAACCACCGACAGGGCGGACTGAAGCTTTCTTT.

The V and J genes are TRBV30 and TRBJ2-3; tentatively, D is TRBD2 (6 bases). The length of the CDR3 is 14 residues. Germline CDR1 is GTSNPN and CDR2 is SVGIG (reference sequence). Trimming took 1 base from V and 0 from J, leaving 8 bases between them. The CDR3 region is CAWSAGDSTDTQYF. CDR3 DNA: TGTGCCTGGAGTGCGGGGGATAGCACAGATACGCAGTATTTT.

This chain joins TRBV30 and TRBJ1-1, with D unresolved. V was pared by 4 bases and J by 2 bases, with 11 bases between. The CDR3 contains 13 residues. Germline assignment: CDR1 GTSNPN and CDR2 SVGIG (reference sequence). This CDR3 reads CAWKPRVNTEAFF. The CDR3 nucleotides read TGTGCCTGGAAGCCGCGGGTAAACACTGAAGCTTTCTTT. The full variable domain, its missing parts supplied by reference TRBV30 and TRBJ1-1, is SQTIHQWPATLVQPVGSPLSLECTVEGTSNPNLYWYRQAAGRGLQLLFYSVGIGQISSEVPQNLSASRPQDRQFILSSKKLLLSDSGFYLCAWKPRVNTEAFFGQGTRLTVV.

CDR3 coding DNA: TGTGCCATCAGTACCCGGACAGGGGGCGATGGCTACACCTTC. Encoded protein: CAISTRTGGDGYTF. The chain recombines TRBV10-3 with TRBJ1-2, with TRBD1 matching over 11 bases. Germline CDR1 is ENHRY and CDR2 is SYGVKD. The length of the CDR3 is 14 residues. V lost 5 bases and J lost 6; bases outside the gene matches: 5.

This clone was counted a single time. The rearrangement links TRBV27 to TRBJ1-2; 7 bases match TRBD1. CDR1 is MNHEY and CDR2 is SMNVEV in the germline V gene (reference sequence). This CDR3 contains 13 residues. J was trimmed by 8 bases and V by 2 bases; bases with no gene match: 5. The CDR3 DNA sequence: TGTGCCAGCAGTTTAATGGCAGGGGGAGGCTACACCTTC. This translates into CASSLMAGGGYTF.